This T cell receptor beta chain stems from a study of control samples from healthy donors and cancer patients (dated by TCRdb to the early 2020s). The CDR3 spans 16 residues, from the cysteine through the phenylalanine. The CDR3 DNA has 48 bases and is translated from base 1. At the junction V is shortened by 3 bases and J by 7 bases; bases outside the gene matches: 10. In the germline V gene (reference sequence), CDR1 corresponds to LNHDA and CDR2 to SQIVND. With respect to this clone: Its antigen is not yet known. Base qualities are missing; no much larger clone stands one base away.

Library prep was done by the immunoSEQ multiplex PCR assay. The immuneACCESS repertoire file appears here via TCRdb, limited to in-frame rearrangements. These files lack a portion of the clones; in checked studies, under half of the deficit traces to unresolved V genes, and the cause of the others is not known. For this sample the table gives 400,000 to 450,000 clones, of which 75% to 95% were detected only once. Together, the top ten hold 5% to 8% of the sample. Here the chain combines TRBV19 and TRBJ2-1, and 9 junction bases match TRBD2. Sequencing used PBMCs. This clonotype was obtained from a man aged 35 to 55 with head and neck cancer. The DNA sequence follows: TGTGCCAGTAGTATTTGGGCGCGGGGGGGGATTAATGAGCAGTTCTTC. Translated, this gives CASSIWARGGINEQFF.